The subject of this entry is one TCR beta chain. Its cognate antigen has yet to be identified. No base qualities exist here, and no much larger clone lies one base off it. This sample stems from a study of CD8 T cells in ankylosing spondylitis (TCRdb year 2017). In the study overall: T cell receptor beta repertoires were profiled in healthy donors and ankylosing spondylitis patients so that disease-linked TCR variants could be found. The whole study cohort included some 100 healthy donors and roughly 24 ankylosing spondylitis patients. Peripheral blood samples were taken, and synovial fluid was additionally collected from ankylosing spondylitis patients. Summary of the overall study and its limitations: A CD8+ phenotype was shown by the disease-linked clones, which were found at relatively low frequencies in peripheral blood. Significant enrichment of the disease-linked clones was reported in matched synovial fluid samples from ankylosing spondylitis patients. Some TCR beta motif variants had previously been reported in synovial fluid and blood of reactive arthritis patients, which suggested common disease-initiation mechanisms. Blood from ankylosing spondylitis patients appeared to be characterized by a TCR beta motif composed of under 10 highly homologous amino acid variants.

Sequencing used an Illumina HiSeq 2500. Quantitative 5'-RACE with molecular barcodes was used to prepare TCR beta libraries. As for the original processing: Disease-linked TCR variants were identified with a new computational method built on a probabilistic model of VDJ rearrangement. TCRdb cleaned the public reads at Q25 with fastp, built clones with MiXCR and kept in-frame beta chains. CDR3 protein duplicates are merged, each entry listing the most common genes and DNA. V and J calls and clone size were set by TCRdb, not the authors. The sample yields hundreds of thousands of distinct CDR3 sequences; roughly 26% were counted once. The ten largest account for about 0.92% of the sample. The CDR3 measures 15 amino acids from cysteine to phenylalanine. This entry keeps only the CDR3 DNA: 45 bases, framed from base 1. Based on the germline V gene (reference sequence), the CDR1 and CDR2 sequences are DFQATT and SNEGSKA. V drops 3 bases and J drops 7 bases, leaving 19 bases in between.

Sequenced sample: blood, either unsorted or a sorted T cell fraction (not recorded which). The clonotype was recovered from a male donor with ankylosing spondylitis. Here the chain combines TRBV20-1 and TRBJ1-5; no D gene can be assigned with confidence. CDR3 reads: CSASPPNVMGQPQHF. The bases read TGCAGTGCTAGTCCTCCCAACGTAATGGGGCAGCCCCAGCATTTT.